The sequence of this T cell receptor (beta chain) was determined in a study of brain T cells in children with intractable seizures. Findings and limits, study-wide: Pre- and post-surgery blood differed in depth, so pre-surgery absences may be undersampling.

Notes on this clone: Its antigen is as yet unknown.

Sample time point: blood from clinic visit 5 months post-surgery; TSC patient then seizure free. The sequenced cases were selected for having the highest brain T cell transcript signatures. Before surgery, patients took at least one anti-epileptic drug. Here immunoSEQ multiplex PCR was the method, and the copy in TCRdb shows in-frame clones only, minus some. The data hold about 340,000 clones, with over 90% observed a single time. The CDR3 runs 15 residues. Trimming shortened V by 1 base and J by 0 bases, and 7 bases separated the two germline ends. Germline CDR1 reads GTSNPN; CDR2 reads SVGIG (reference sequence).

The sequence was obtained from a boy younger than two with tuberous sclerosis and intractable seizures. The rearrangement uses TRBV30 and TRBJ1-6; unclear D gene. Sample: peripheral blood, taken 5 to 6 months after surgery. In DNA, the CDR3 is TGTGCCTGGAGTGACGGGAGCTCCTATAATTCACCCCTCCACTTT. Its protein is CAWSDGSSYNSPLHF.